Each of the 23 T cell receptor beta chains below was sequenced from the same sample in a study of T cells in Graves' hyperthyroidism and ophthalmopathy. Template material for amplifying TCR beta CDR3 regions consisted of RNA transcripts. A first-round RT-PCR of the TCR CDR3 used the HTBI primer set. MiXCR, applied by TCRdb to the multiplex PCR reads, yields one record per CDR3 protein. Of about 350,000 distinct CDR3 sequences in the sample, 12% to 15% are singletons; the top ten hold under 25%. The sample comprised blood. The receptors were sampled from a woman aged 55-75 years with Graves' ophthalmopathy.

This clonotype was seen repeatedly, ten times or more. CDR3 sequence: CASSFGGLVFTEAFF. The CDR3 DNA is TGTGCCAGCAGTTTCGGGGGGCTTGTTTTTACTGAAGCTTTCTTT. The chain is built from TRBV28 and TRBJ1-1; D possibly corresponds to TRBD1 (6 bases). The germline V gene encodes CDR1 MDHEN and CDR2 SYDVKM. CDR3 size: 15 residues. V shed 3 bases and J shed 5 bases, with 16 bases lying between them.

This clonotype was recorded at least ten times. V and J are TRBV7-9 and TRBJ2-7; D gene uncertain. Trimming removed 3 bases at V and 1 base at J, with 4 bases between. Per the germline V gene, CDR1 is SEHNR and CDR2 is FQNEAQ (reference sequence). CDR3 length: 12 amino acids. CDR3 sequence reads: CASSFESYEQYF. CDR3 coding DNA: TGTGCCAGCAGCTTTGAGTCCTACGAGCAGTACTTC.

The chain uses TRBV24-1 and TRBJ2-5; 8 nucleotides line up with TRBD1. This CDR3 spans 14 amino acids. V lost 7 bases, J lost 1 base, and 4 bases stayed unmatched. Germline values: CDR1 KGHDR, CDR2 SFDVKD. CDR3: CATSPTGGQETQYF. The CDR3, as DNA: TGTGCCACCAGCCCAACAGGGGGCCAAGAGACCCAGTACTTC.

The chain employs TRBV20-1 and TRBJ1-3; possible D gene TRBD1, 5 bases. In germline, CDR1 is DFQATT, CDR2 SNEGSKA (reference sequence). The germline V and J ends were trimmed by 4 bases and 0 bases, with 10 bases remaining between them. The length of the CDR3 is 14 residues. Here the CDR3 reads CSAIGVVSGNTIYF. The CDR3 DNA sequence: TGCAGTGCTATAGGGGTTGTCTCTGGAAACACCATATATTTT.

This clonotype was seen at least ten times. The chain links TRBV28 to TRBJ1-1; D is unresolved. The CDR3 contains 16 residues. The germline V and J ends were trimmed by 6 bases and 3 bases, with 20 bases remaining between them. CDR1 and CDR2 (germline): MDHEN, SYDVKM. In DNA form, the CDR3 reads TGTGCCAGCAGCCCAACTTACGTGACATACTACACTGAAGCTTTCTTT. Translation: CASSPTYVTYYTEAFF.

The chain recombines TRBV19 with TRBJ2-1, with TRBD2 matching 9 bases. Germline V CDR1 and CDR2: LNHDA, SQIVND (reference sequence). J was trimmed by 4 bases and V by 3 bases; bases with no gene match: 4. This CDR3 has 15 amino acids. CDR3 loop: CASSMRSGGYNEQFF. The CDR3 DNA is TGTGCCAGTAGTATGCGGAGCGGGGGGTACAATGAGCAGTTCTTC.

This rearrangement joins TRBV19 to TRBJ2-1, with 8 positions matching TRBD2. The ends lost 3 bases at V and 3 bases at J; junction bases unmatched: 7. Looked up from germline, CDR1 is LNHDA and CDR2 is SQIVND (reference sequence). The CDR3 length is 16 residues. The CDR3 spells CASSITSGRGYNEQFF. The CDR3 DNA is TGTGCCAGTAGTATTACTAGCGGACGGGGCTACAATGAGCAGTTCTTC.

Ten or more counts support this clonotype. The chain joins TRBV11-1 to TRBJ2-5, with D unresolved. Per the germline V gene, CDR1 is SGHAT and CDR2 is FQDESV (reference sequence). This CDR3 contains 13 residues. This CDR3 is CTFTARYQETQYF. The CDR3 DNA follows: TGTACTTTTACAGCGAGGTACCAAGAGACCCAGTACTTC.

This clonotype has ten or more counts. The chain carries TRBV3-1 and TRBJ2-7; D may be TRBD2 (5 bases). Germline CDR1 is LGHDT and CDR2 is YNNKEL (reference sequence). Trimming removed 2 bases from V and 3 bases from J, with 11 bases in between. The CDR3 spans 14 residues. The CDR3 DNA reads as TGTGCCAGCAGCCAACGCTCCCGGGGCTACGAGCAGTACTTC. It translates to CASSQRSRGYEQYF.

This clonotype was seen once. The rearrangement links TRBV28 to TRBJ2-5; the match to TRBD2 covers 9 bases. The germline V gene encodes CDR1 MDHEN and CDR2 SYDVKM. V lost 4 bases, J lost 2 bases, and 5 bases stayed unmatched. There are 15 residues in the CDR3. In DNA form, the CDR3 reads TGTGCCAGCAGTTCCCTAGCGGGGATACAAGAGACCCAGTACTTC. Protein product: CASSSLAGIQETQYF.

This clonotype was seen many times. This chain uses TRBV10-3 with TRBJ2-2; 9 bases line up with TRBD1. CDR1 and CDR2 from the germline V gene are ENHRY and SYGVKD. This CDR3 contains 15 residues. V shed 4 bases, J shed 7 bases, and the junction held 7 bases outside the gene matches. The chain's CDR3 is CAISATGGWNGELFF. CDR3 nucleotide sequence: TGTGCCATCAGTGCAACAGGGGGCTGGAACGGGGAGCTGTTTTTT.

This clonotype was detected a few times. The V call is TRBV19, the J call TRBJ2-1; D may be TRBD1 or TRBD2 (5 bases each). This CDR3 has 15 residues. Trimming took off 3 bases at V and 5 bases at J, with 14 bases between the two ends. Per the germline V gene, CDR1 is LNHDA and CDR2 is SQIVND (reference sequence). The CDR3 reads CASSIRTGTDNEQFF. The CDR3 DNA sequence: TGTGCCAGTAGTATTAGGACCGGGACGGACAATGAGCAGTTCTTC.

CDR3 region: CASSVDPTESSYNSPLHF. The DNA of the CDR3 is TGTGCCAGCAGCGTAGACCCTACAGAGAGCTCCTATAATTCACCCCTCCACTTT. The rearrangement links TRBV9 to TRBJ1-6; D unclear. V lost 0 bases, J lost 0 bases, and 13 bases lay in between. The CDR3 is 18 residues long. Germline V gene data show CDR1 as SGDLS and CDR2 as YYNGEE.

About this clonotype itself: A much more abundant neighbour one base away suggests this may be a read error. The rearrangement joins TRBV28 to TRBJ2-7; 11 positions agree with TRBD1. This CDR3 spans 17 amino acids. Germline assignment: CDR1 MDHEN and CDR2 SYDVKM. CDR3 in DNA: TGTGTCAGCAGTTTATACCCGCCGGGACAGGGGGTCTACGAGCAGTACTTC. This translates into CVSSLYPPGQGVYEQYF.

This clonotype was counted many times. The chain carries TRBV30 and TRBJ2-1; D remains ambiguous. The V and J ends lost 1 base and 3 bases respectively, with 4 bases between them. This CDR3 is built from 12 residues. CDR1 is GTSNPN, CDR2 SVGIG, per germline (reference sequence). The CDR3 sequence: CAWSGIYNEQFF. CDR3 bases: TGTGCCTGGAGTGGTATCTACAATGAGCAGTTCTTC.

This clonotype was seen at least ten times. V usage is TRBV20-1 and J usage is TRBJ2-7; the match to TRBD2 covers 8 bases. V lost 7 bases and J lost 6; bases outside the gene matches: 8. From germline, CDR1 is DFQATT and CDR2 SNEGSKA (reference sequence). This CDR3 contains 12 residues. The CDR3 spells CSVVSGSSEQYF. The CDR3 DNA reads TGCAGTGTCGTCAGCGGGAGTTCCGAGCAGTACTTC.

J is TRBJ2-6 and V is TRBV7-9; maybe TRBD1 (5 bases). V shed 1 base and J shed 4 bases, with 11 bases lying between them. Germline CDR1 SEHNR, CDR2 FQNEAQ (reference sequence). The CDR3 has 16 residues. The CDR3 reads CASSLVQGSGANVLTF. The CDR3 region has the DNA TGTGCCAGCAGCTTAGTTCAGGGATCGGGGGCCAACGTCCTGACTTTC.

This clonotype was seen only a few times. The CDR3 reads CASSRLLAGAIKNTGELFF. The CDR3 nucleotides are TGTGCCAGCAGCCGGCTACTAGCGGGAGCGATAAAAAACACCGGGGAGCTGTTTTTT. The rearrangement joins TRBV11-2 to TRBJ2-2; TRBD2 aligns across 11 bases. This CDR3 contains 19 residues. Looked up from germline, CDR1 is SGHAT and CDR2 is FQNNGV. Losses at the gene ends were 5 bases for V and 2 bases for J; bases not matched to a gene: 13.

This clonotype has a handful of counts. The chain couples TRBV5-1 to TRBJ2-1; maybe TRBD1 (6 bases). The CDR3 runs 15 residues. CDR1 SGHRS and CDR2 YFSETQ come from the germline V gene. The V end lost 1 base, the J end lost 4 bases, and 12 bases lay between the germline ends. The CDR3 DNA reads as TGCGCCAGCAGCTTGCAGGGGACCTCTTACAATGAGCAGTTCTTC. It codes for CASSLQGTSYNEQFF. The variable domain in full, with the rest retrieved from reference TRBV5-1 and TRBJ2-1, is KAGVTQTPRYLIKTRGQQVTLSCSPISGHRSVSWYQQTPGQGLQFLFEYFSETQRNKGNFPGRFSGRQFSNSRSEMNVSTLELGDSALYLCASSLQGTSYNEQFFGPGTRLTVL.

The sample holds many counts of this clonotype. J is TRBJ2-1 and V is TRBV20-1; the D is unclear. The V end lost 1 base, the J end lost 3 bases, and 4 bases lay between the germline ends. The length of the CDR3 is 12 residues. Germline V gene lookup returns CDR1 DFQATT and CDR2 SNEGSKA (reference sequence). For the CDR3, the DNA is TGCAGTGCTAGAGCCGGCTACAATGAGCAGTTCTTC. Protein product: CSARAGYNEQFF.

This clonotype appeared many times. The chain links TRBV28 to TRBJ2-5; TRBD2 agrees at 10 bases. The CDR3 runs to 16 residues. V trimming: 5 bases; J trimming: 5 bases; junction bases outside the gene matches: 11. Germline V gene data show CDR1 as MDHEN and CDR2 as SYDVKM. The CDR3 DNA reads TGTGCCAGCAGTCCGACTAGCGGGTCGGGGTTGGAGACCCAGTACTTC. It specifies CASSPTSGSGLETQYF.

CDR3 region: CASSVGILGGSGELFF. CDR3 in DNA: TGTGCCAGCAGCGTAGGAATACTAGGGGGGTCCGGGGAGCTGTTTTTT. The chain has TRBV9 and TRBJ2-2; D possibly uses TRBD1 or TRBD2 (6 bases each). The length of the CDR3 is 16 residues. CDR1 is SGDLS, CDR2 YYNGEE, per germline. V was shortened by 0 bases and J by 6 bases, with 15 bases between the two germline ends.

The genes are TRBV12-3 or TRBV12-4 and TRBJ1-2; tentative D call: TRBD1 (6 bases). V lost 5 bases, J lost 4 bases, and 8 bases lay in between. The length of the CDR3 is 12 residues. This chain's CDR3 is CASSGTRYGYTF. The DNA of the CDR3 is TGTGCCAGCAGTGGGACACGCTATGGCTACACCTTC.